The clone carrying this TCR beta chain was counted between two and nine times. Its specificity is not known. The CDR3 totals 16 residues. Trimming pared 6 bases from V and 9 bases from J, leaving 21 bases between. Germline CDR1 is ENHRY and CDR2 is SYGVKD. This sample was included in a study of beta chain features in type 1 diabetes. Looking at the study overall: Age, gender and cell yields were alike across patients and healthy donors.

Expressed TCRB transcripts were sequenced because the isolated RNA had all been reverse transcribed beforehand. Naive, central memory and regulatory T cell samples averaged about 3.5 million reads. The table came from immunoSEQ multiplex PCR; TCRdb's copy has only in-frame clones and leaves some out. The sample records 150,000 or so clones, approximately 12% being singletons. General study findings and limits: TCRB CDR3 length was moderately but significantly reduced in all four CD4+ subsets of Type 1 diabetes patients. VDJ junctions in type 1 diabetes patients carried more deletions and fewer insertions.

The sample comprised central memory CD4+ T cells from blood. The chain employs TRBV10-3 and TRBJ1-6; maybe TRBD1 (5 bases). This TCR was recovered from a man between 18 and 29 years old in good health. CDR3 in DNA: TGTGCCATCAGCGCCGTTAGCTCAAGGGGTAGTTCACCCCTCCACTTT. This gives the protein CAISAVSSRGSSPLHF.